In its sample, the clone carrying this T cell receptor beta chain was seen a few times. Its antigen is undetermined. This CDR3 has 14 residues. Between the trimmed V and J ends, which lost 3 bases and 1 base, there was a span of 9 bases. Germline V gene data show CDR1 as SEHNR and CDR2 as FQNEAQ (reference sequence). This entry belongs to a study of regulatory T cells in long-lasting Graves disease. Points from the study as a whole: New patients shared around 980 public clonotypes, and persistent patients shared more, with over 2,500.

With iRepertoire HTBI primers and Arm-PCR of CDR3 regions, TCR beta libraries were built. From the multiplex PCR reads, TCRdb called clonotypes with MiXCR, one entry per CDR3 protein. Found here are some 420,000 distinct CDR3 sequences, roughly 23% of them singletons; the top ten hold under 15%. Documented time point: persistent/refractory GD, antithyroid drugs over 5 years with positive TRAb. RNA isolated from PBMCs was used to make the TCR library. The sequence was collected from a female donor with Graves disease. Sequencing was performed on peripheral blood mononuclear cells (PBMCs), taken when the disease was refractory, from a patient treated with antithyroid drugs. The chain carries TRBV7-9 and TRBJ2-5; TRBD1 is a possible D gene (6 bases). The CDR3 sequence is CASSLEDSQETQYF. CDR3 coding DNA: TGTGCCAGCAGCTTGGAGGACAGCCAAGAGACCCAGTACTTC.